Sequencing of this TCR beta chain was carried out in a study of cytomegalovirus exposure and HLA in healthy donors. Primers included in the PCR were 60 Vbeta and 13 Jbeta primers. The method was immunoSEQ multiplex PCR; TCRdb's version includes in-frame clones alone and lacks a portion of them. The table has about 82,000 clones, about 70% seen once. Germline V gene data show CDR1 as MNHNS and CDR2 as SASEGT. The CDR3 contains 13 residues. The germline V and J ends were trimmed by 4 bases and 4 bases, with 10 bases remaining between them. This clonotype was sampled from a woman aged 45-60 years in good health and CMV-seropositive. The specimen sequenced was PBMCs. This chain links TRBV6-1 with TRBJ1-1; D remains unclear. The CDR3 region has the DNA TGTGCCAGCAGTGCATTCACGGGCACTGAAGCTTTCTTT. Its protein product is CASSAFTGTEAFF.